This T cell receptor beta chain was found in a study of blood T cell repertoires in COVID-19. Germline CDR1 is SGHVS and CDR2 is FQNEAQ. The CDR3 loop spans 13 amino acids. Trimming took off 1 base at V and 8 bases at J, with 9 bases between the two ends. Measured with immunoSEQ multiplex PCR; TCRdb has only the in-frame clones, and not every one. The sample yields tens of thousands of clones, about 89% seen once. This clone has only one observation. The V call is TRBV7-8, the J call TRBJ2-1; TRBD2 might be the D (6 bases). Sequences were obtained from peripheral blood. The source of this sequence is a man in his sixties with active or convalescent COVID-19. The CDR3 nucleotides are TGTGCCAGCAGCTTAGGCTCGGGGGATGAGCAGTTCTTC. Protein: CASSLGSGDEQFF.